This entry lists 14 T cell receptor beta chains sequenced from one sample in a study of blood T cell repertoires in COVID-19 (dated by TCRdb to the early 2020s). Library creation used the immunoSEQ multiplex PCR assay. Held by TCRdb, this immuneACCESS table contains in-frame sequences only and omits some clones. Under half of the omission traces to an unresolved V gene where checked; the cause of the rest is unknown. The sample table records roughly 200,000 clones; 84% of these occur just once. The top ten clones comprise approximately 18% of the sample. The sequenced sample was peripheral blood. The origin of the receptors is a woman older than 75 with active or convalescent COVID-19.

The V gene is TRBV19, the J gene TRBJ1-5; 7 nucleotides match TRBD1. The CDR3 consists of 15 residues. The germline V gene encodes CDR1 LNHDA and CDR2 SQIVND (reference sequence). V lost 3 bases to trimming and J lost 3 bases; unmatched junction nucleotides: 5. In nucleotides, the CDR3 is TGTGCCAGTAGTATCAGACAGGGAATCAATCAGCCCCAGCATTTT. It is translated as CASSIRQGINQPQHF.

The rearrangement links TRBV21-1 to TRBJ1-1. TRBV21-1 is tagged as a pseudogene. This CDR3 comprises 13 residues. The CDR3 here is CASSGLSNTEAFF. The DNA for the CDR3 is TGTGCCAGTTCGGGACTGTCTAACACTGAAGCTTTCTTT.

V gene TRBV7-3 combines with J gene TRBJ2-1; TRBD2 agrees at 7 bases. Germline loops: CDR1 SGHTA, CDR2 FQGTGA. Germline trimming cut 0 bases from V and 8 bases from J; bases unmatched to any gene: 1. CDR3 length equals 13 residues. This chain's CDR3 is CASSLTGGYEQFF. The DNA for the CDR3 is TGTGCCAGCAGCTTAACGGGGGGGTATGAGCAGTTCTTC.

V is TRBV2 and J is TRBJ2-7, with a possible D match to TRBD1 (5 bases). The germline gives CDR1 SNHLY, CDR2 FYNNEI. The CDR3 length is 14 residues. V dropped 7 bases and J dropped 0 bases, with 13 bases sitting between them. The CDR3 spells CASTPGRFSYEQYF. The CDR3 nucleotides are TGTGCCAGCACCCCAGGGCGATTCTCCTACGAGCAGTACTTC.

The J gene is TRBJ2-3, the V gene TRBV7-2, with TRBD2 identical over 13 bases. This CDR3 comprises 15 residues. V was pared by 7 bases and J by 6 bases, with 7 bases of the junction left unmatched. Germline CDR1 and CDR2: SGHTA and FQGNSA. CDR3 DNA: TGTGCCAGCATCCGACTAGCGGGGGGTGCGGATACGCAGTATTTT. Protein sequence: CASIRLAGGADTQYF.

The rearrangement uses TRBV5-6 and TRBJ2-3; 12 nucleotides match TRBD2. From germline, CDR1 is SGHDT and CDR2 YYEEEE. The J segment lost 9 bases and the V segment lost 0 bases, leaving 5 bases of the junction unmatched. The CDR3 contains 15 residues. CDR3 sequence: CASSLGSSGRVTQYF. The CDR3 DNA sequence: TGTGCCAGCAGCTTGGGATCTAGCGGGAGGGTCACGCAGTATTTT.

The chain links TRBV9 to TRBJ2-3; TRBD2 is a possible D gene (6 bases). V was pared by 1 base and J by 5 bases, with 14 bases between. The CDR3 is made up of 15 amino acids. Germline loops: CDR1 SGDLS, CDR2 YYNGEE. The CDR3 DNA is TGTGCCAGCAGCGTAATGGAGGGGTGGGGAGATACGCAGTATTTT. It yields the protein CASSVMEGWGDTQYF.

This chain connects TRBV7-2 to TRBJ2-5; D is possibly TRBD2 (6 bases). The germline gives CDR1 SGHTA, CDR2 FQGNSA. V lost 5 bases and J lost 5, with 15 bases in between. CDR3 size: 14 residues. CDR3 nucleotides: TGTGCCAGCAGCCCTCCGGGGGTCGCGGAGACCCAGTACTTC. Translated: CASSPPGVAETQYF.

The gene calls are TRBV7-3 and TRBJ2-2; D possibly corresponds to TRBD2 (6 bases). V was clipped by 2 bases and J by 4 bases, with 11 bases between them. CDR3 length: 15 amino acids. In germline, CDR1 is SGHTA, CDR2 FQGTGA. The CDR3 reads CASSLWLGGTGELFF. CDR3 sequence (DNA): TGTGCCAGCAGCTTATGGCTGGGGGGCACCGGGGAGCTGTTTTTT.

The chain has TRBV18 and TRBJ2-3; D may be TRBD1 (6 bases). Germline values: CDR1 KGHSH, CDR2 LQKENI. The CDR3 covers 14 residues. The V and J ends lost 3 bases and 6 bases respectively, with 13 bases between them. The CDR3 nucleotides are TGTGCCAGCTCACCCCTCGACAGGCCGGATACGCAGTATTTT. Protein sequence: CASSPLDRPDTQYF.

The chain employs TRBV7-9 and TRBJ2-3; unclear D gene. This CDR3 spans 11 amino acids. The V end was cut by 2 bases, the J end by 10 bases, with 7 bases between. Per germline, CDR1 SEHNR and CDR2 FQNEAQ (reference sequence). The CDR3 DNA sequence: TGTGCCAGCAGCTTATCTATATCGCAGTATTTT. Its translation is CASSLSISQYF.

This clone occurred once. The V call is TRBV27, the J call TRBJ1-3, with D maybe TRBD1 (5 bases). Trimming left V 0 bases short and J 9 bases short, with 15 bases between. This CDR3 spans 15 amino acids. Germline-derived CDR1 and CDR2 are MNHEY and SMNVEV (reference sequence). CDR3 nucleotide sequence: TGTGCCAGCAGTTTATCTGGCGGGACCCGGACCACCATATATTTT. As protein: CASSLSGGTRTTIYF.

The V and J genes are TRBV10-3 and TRBJ1-2; the match to TRBD1 covers 7 bases. The CDR3 runs 12 residues. In germline, CDR1 is ENHRY, CDR2 SYGVKD. V lost 5 bases to trimming and J lost 8 bases; unmatched junction nucleotides: 5. CDR3 region: CAISTGEGGYTF. DNA of the CDR3: TGTGCCATCAGTACAGGGGAAGGCGGCTACACCTTC.

Only a few counts were recorded for this clone. The chain uses TRBV6-5 and TRBJ2-7, with TRBD1 matching over 7 bases. V was pared by 7 bases and J by 2 bases, with 8 bases of the junction left unmatched. CDR1 MNHEY and CDR2 SVGAGI come from the germline V gene. The CDR3 spans 14 residues. The DNA of the CDR3 is TGTGCCAGCACCGCCCCGACAGGGACCTACGAGCAGTACTTC. The encoded protein is CASTAPTGTYEQYF.